The source of this T cell receptor beta chain is a study of cytotoxic CD8 clonotypes in ibrutinib-treated CLL. Study results and limitations: Public clonotypes (which were uncommon) either contracted or remained stable on treatment.

This CDR3 region has 14 residues. The germline V and J ends were trimmed by 6 bases and 5 bases, with 14 bases remaining between them. Per the germline V gene, CDR1 is MGHRA and CDR2 is YSYEKL. A few counts support this clone. What it binds is unknown. Target depth was 1 in 200,000 to 1 in 1 million T cells, about 10x per clonotype. The data were produced by immunoSEQ multiplex PCR, yet TCRdb's version contains in-frame clones alone and is incomplete. The table lists some 43,000 clones, 69% of them singletons. This chain connects TRBV4-1 to TRBJ1-5, with D tentatively TRBD1 (5 bases). This specimen consisted of PBMCs, obtained after 12 months of ibrutinib treatment. The TCR comes from a human donor with chronic lymphocytic leukemia. CDR3 protein: CASSSDSRYQPQHF. The CDR3 bases are TGCGCCAGCAGTTCCGACAGCCGCTATCAGCCCCAGCATTTT.